These T cell receptor beta chains were read from a single sample in a study of blood T cell repertoires in COVID-19. TCRdb's table, derived via immunoSEQ multiplex PCR, lists solely in-frame clones and lacks some. The sample lists some 250,000 clones; over 75% were seen once. Material for sequencing was PBMCs or T cells enriched from blood (not recorded which). The source of these receptors is a woman between 50 and 59 years old who had recovered from COVID-19. CDR3s leave out the opening cysteine and the closing phenylalanine or tryptophan.

V: TRBV6-5
CDR3: ASRQVMNSNQPQH

V: TRBV11-2
CDR3: ASTWTGRQETQY

V: TRBV27
CDR3: ASSLKTGGGNQPQH

V: TRBV5-4
CDR3: ASSLNVQGDSPLH

V: TRBV5-4
CDR3: ASSPRERRTEAF

V: TRBV5-1
CDR3: ASSTDLGADTQY

V: TRBV18
CDR3: ASSPPSKGNTIY

V: TRBV6-5
CDR3: ASSLRTGGYYGYT

V: TRBV3-1/TRBV3-2
CDR3: ASSQVARERSGELF

V: TRBV28
CDR3: ASSIRGSNYGYT

V: TRBV5-6
CDR3: ASSPVGGWTEAF

V: TRBV11-2
CDR3: ASSSRGAGAGTDTQY

V: TRBV6-4
CDR3: ASGDRGLGYT

V: TRBV18
CDR3: ASSPPKAGGNYNEQF